The 5 T cell receptor beta chains listed next were all sequenced from one sample in a study of T cells in Graves' hyperthyroidism and ophthalmopathy. Researchers amplified the TCR beta CDR3 regions from RNA transcripts. Initially, a first-round RT-PCR of the TCR CDR3 employed the HTBI primer set. TCRdb called the multiplex PCR reads again in MiXCR, with one record for every CDR3 protein. Here the sample spans hundreds of thousands of distinct CDR3 sequences, approximately 15% being singletons. The sample consisted of blood. Source of these receptors: a woman younger than 35 with Graves' hyperthyroidism.

This clonotype was seen repeatedly, ten times or more. V is TRBV2 and J is TRBJ2-2; weak D call: TRBD2 (5 bases). V gave up 5 bases and J gave up 4 bases, with 11 bases separating them. Germline CDR1 and CDR2: SNHLY and FYNNEI. CDR3 length: 14 residues. DNA of the CDR3: TGTGCCAGCAGTCTAGCTCCGGCCACCGGGGAGCTGTTTTTT. Translated, it gives CASSLAPATGELFF.

This clonotype came up many times. The chain uses TRBV28 and TRBJ2-7, with D perhaps matching TRBD1 or TRBD2 (6 bases each). V lost 2 bases, J lost 7 bases, and 15 bases lay in between. CDR3 length: 14 residues. The germline CDR1 and CDR2 sequences are MDHEN and SYDVKM. CDR3 coding DNA: TGTGCCAGCAGTTTAGGGGGGCGCAGACTTGAGCAGTACTTC. As protein: CASSLGGRRLEQYF.

Ten or more counts support this clonotype. The chain recombines TRBV6-5 with TRBJ1-1, with a weak D call TRBD1 (5 bases). This CDR3 region has 16 residues. The germline gives CDR1 MNHEY, CDR2 SVGAGI. Trimming pared 0 bases from V and 1 base from J, leaving 12 bases between. The CDR3 region is CASSYSLGRRNTEAFF. The CDR3 bases are TGTGCCAGCAGTTACTCATTGGGACGGAGGAACACTGAAGCTTTCTTT.

In DNA form, the CDR3 reads TGTGCCAGCAGTGGACTAGCGGGATCCGGCAATGAGCAGTTCTTC. This gives the protein CASSGLAGSGNEQFF. The V call is TRBV28, the J call TRBJ2-1, with 12 bases lining up with TRBD2. Trimming removed 5 bases from V and 6 bases from J; junction bases left unmatched: 5. The length of the CDR3 is 15 residues. Germline V gives CDR1 MDHEN, CDR2 SYDVKM. Filled out from reference TRBV28 and TRBJ2-1, the complete variable domain reads DVKVTQSSRYLVKRTGEKVFLECVQDMDHENMFWYRQDPGLGLRLIYFSYDVKMKEKGDIPEGYSVSREKKERFSLILESASTNQTSMYLCASSGLAGSGNEQFFGPGTRLTVL.

V is TRBV6-2 or TRBV6-3 and J is TRBJ1-5; TRBD1 might be the D (5 bases). The CDR3 is 12 amino acids. CDR1 and CDR2 (germline): MNHEY, SVGEGT. V was pared by 11 bases and J by 8 bases, with 16 bases between. CDR3 amino acids: CAAMGGGKPQHF. The CDR3 DNA follows: TGTGCCGCCATGGGGGGAGGCAAGCCCCAGCATTTT.